The source of this T cell receptor (beta chain) is a study of blood T cell repertoires in COVID-19. Turning to the study itself: The study drew acute and convalescent COVID-19 samples from the United States, Italy and Spain. Sample material is recorded as cDNA or gDNA derived from T cells, B-cell-depleted T cells, or PBMCs.

Seattle patient enrollment occurred during active infection, with longitudinal follow-up thereafter. The V gene's germline CDR1 is SGHVS and CDR2 FNYEAQ. This CDR3 contains 14 residues. The germline V and J ends were trimmed by 5 bases and 1 base, with 11 bases remaining between them. The protocol was immunoSEQ multiplex PCR, while the TCRdb copy is restricted to in-frame clones and leaves out a portion. The table has 250,000 to 350,000 clones, about 86% seen once; the top ten hold 15% to 19%. This TCR was recovered from a person aged 65-85 years with COVID-19, enrolled during active disease. The chain combines TRBV7-6 with TRBJ2-5; D might be TRBD2 (6 bases). Sequencing was performed on peripheral blood. The CDR3 DNA follows: TGTGCCAGCAGCCTCGGGACTTTCCAAGAGACCCAGTACTTC. Residues: CASSLGTFQETQYF.